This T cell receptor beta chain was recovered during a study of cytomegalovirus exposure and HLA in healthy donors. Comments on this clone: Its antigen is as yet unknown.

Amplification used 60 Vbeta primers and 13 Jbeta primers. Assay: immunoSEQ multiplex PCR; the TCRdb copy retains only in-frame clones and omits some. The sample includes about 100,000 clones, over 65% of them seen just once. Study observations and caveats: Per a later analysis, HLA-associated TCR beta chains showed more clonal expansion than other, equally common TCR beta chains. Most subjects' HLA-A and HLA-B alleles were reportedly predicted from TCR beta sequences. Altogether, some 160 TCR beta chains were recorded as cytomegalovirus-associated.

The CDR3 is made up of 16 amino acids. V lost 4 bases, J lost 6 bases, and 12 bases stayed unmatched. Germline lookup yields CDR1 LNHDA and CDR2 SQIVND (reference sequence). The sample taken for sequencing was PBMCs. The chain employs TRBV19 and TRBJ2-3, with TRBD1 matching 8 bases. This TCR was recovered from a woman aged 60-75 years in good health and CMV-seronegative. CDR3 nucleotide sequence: TGTGCCAGTAGTACCTCCGGGACAGGCTACATGGATACGCAGTATTTT. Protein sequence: CASSTSGTGYMDTQYF.